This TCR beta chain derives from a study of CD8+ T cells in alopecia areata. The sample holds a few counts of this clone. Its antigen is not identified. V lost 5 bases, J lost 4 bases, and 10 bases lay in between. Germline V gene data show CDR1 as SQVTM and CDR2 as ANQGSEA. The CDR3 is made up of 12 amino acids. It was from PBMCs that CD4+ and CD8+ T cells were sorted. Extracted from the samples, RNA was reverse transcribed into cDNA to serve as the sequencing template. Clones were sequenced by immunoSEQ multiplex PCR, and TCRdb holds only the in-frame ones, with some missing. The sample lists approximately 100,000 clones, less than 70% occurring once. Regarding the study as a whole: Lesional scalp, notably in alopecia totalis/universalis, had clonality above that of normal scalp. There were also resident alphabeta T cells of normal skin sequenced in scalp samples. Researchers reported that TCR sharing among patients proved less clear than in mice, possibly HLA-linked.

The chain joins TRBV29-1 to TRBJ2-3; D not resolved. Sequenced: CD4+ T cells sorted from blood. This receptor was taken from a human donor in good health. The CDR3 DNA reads TGCAGCGTTTTTAGGGTCGCAGATACGCAGTATTTT. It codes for CSVFRVADTQYF.